The next 15 T cell receptor beta chains were all read from a single sample in a study of CD8+ T cells in alopecia areata. Following RNA extraction, reverse transcription yielded cDNA that acted as the sequencing template. Profiling relied on immunoSEQ multiplex PCR, and the TCRdb table lists in-frame clones only, not all of them. Of 180,000 or so clones in the sample, approximately 70% were seen once. The sample here was CD8+ T cells sorted from blood, taken at week 0. The receptors were gathered from a human donor with alopecia areata.

This clone occurred a few times. The chain couples TRBV5-1 to TRBJ2-3; D remains unclear. Germline values: CDR1 SGHRS, CDR2 YFSETQ. V was trimmed by 0 bases and J by 2 bases, leaving 4 bases between them. The length of the CDR3 is 13 residues. CDR3: CASSLDTTDTQYF. DNA of the CDR3: TGCGCCAGCAGCTTGGACACCACAGATACGCAGTATTTT.

This chain links TRBV11-3 with TRBJ2-1; TRBD1 is a possible D gene (6 bases). Germline V gives CDR1 SGHNT, CDR2 YENEEA. The CDR3 is 15 residues long. V dropped 5 bases and J dropped 7 bases, with 18 bases sitting between them. Here the CDR3 DNA reads TGTGCCAGCAGCCCGTTGCACAGGGCGGTTAATGAGCAGTTCTTC. Amino acids: CASSPLHRAVNEQFF.

This chain links TRBV5-1 with TRBJ1-4; D perhaps matches TRBD1 (6 bases). In germline, CDR1 is SGHRS, CDR2 YFSETQ. This CDR3 is 17 amino acids long. Trimming removed 3 bases from V and 2 bases from J, with 17 bases in between. CDR3 in DNA: TGCGCCAGCAGCTCACACAGGGCCGGTCGGACTAATGAAAAACTGTTTTTT. This encodes CASSSHRAGRTNEKLFF. The full variable domain, rest sourced from reference TRBV5-1 and TRBJ1-4, is KAGVTQTPRYLIKTRGQQVTLSCSPISGHRSVSWYQQTPGQGLQFLFEYFSETQRNKGNFPGRFSGRQFSNSRSEMNVSTLELGDSALYLCASSSHRAGRTNEKLFFGSGTQLSVL.

The rearrangement uses TRBV4-1 and TRBJ1-2; the D gene is possibly TRBD1 (5 bases). Germline CDR1 is MGHRA and CDR2 is YSYEKL. V was cut by 4 bases and J by 9 bases, with 18 bases left in between. This CDR3 contains 14 residues. The CDR3 is CASSPDPGDVSYTF. In nucleotides, the CDR3 is TGCGCCAGCAGCCCTGACCCGGGGGACGTGAGCTACACCTTC.

This clone was seen more than once but under ten times. The V and J genes are TRBV5-1 and TRBJ2-3, with a tentative D call TRBD2 (6 bases). Between the trimmed V and J ends, which lost 5 bases and 1 base, there was a span of 8 bases. Germline assignment: CDR1 SGHRS and CDR2 YFSETQ. The CDR3 spans 13 residues. The DNA for the CDR3 is TGCGCCAGCAGAAGGGAGGGCACAGATACGCAGTATTTT. Translating gives CASRREGTDTQYF.

This chain joins TRBV7-9 and TRBJ2-7, with 9 bases fitting TRBD1. The CDR3 extends over 15 amino acids. The trim removed 5 bases at V and 1 base at J, leaving 6 bases unmatched. Germline-derived CDR1 and CDR2 are SEHNR and FQNEAQ (reference sequence). The CDR3 DNA reads TGTGCCAGCAGCGCGGCCGGGACAGGGTCCTACGAGCAGTACTTC. Encoded protein: CASSAAGTGSYEQYF.

The V call is TRBV6-1, the J call TRBJ2-3; D might be TRBD1 (6 bases). The CDR3 is 16 residues long. Germline CDR1 and CDR2: MNHNS and SASEGT. V gave up 1 base and J gave up 2 bases, with 13 bases separating them. The DNA of the CDR3 is TGTGCCAGCAGTGAAGGTTGGAGGACAGCCACAGATACGCAGTATTTT. Amino acids: CASSEGWRTATDTQYF.

The CDR3 is CASSFGRGLSYEQYF. The CDR3 DNA reads as TGCGCCAGCAGCTTTGGGAGAGGTCTCTCCTACGAGCAGTACTTC. The chain has TRBV5-1 and TRBJ2-7; tentatively, D is TRBD2 (5 bases). Germline V lookup: CDR1 SGHRS, CDR2 YFSETQ. Trimming cost V 2 bases and J 0 bases, with 12 bases left between them. The CDR3 is 15 residues long.

This clone was observed a handful of times. This chain joins TRBV4-1 and TRBJ1-6; the D is unclear. Trimming removed 1 base from V and 14 bases from J, with 12 bases in between. CDR3 length: 13 residues. In germline, CDR1 is MGHRA, CDR2 YSYEKL. CDR3 coding DNA: TGCGCCAGCAGCCAAGTGGGTTTTTGGGCCCTCCACTTT. Protein product: CASSQVGFWALHF.

This clone was picked up a small number of times. The same CDR3 arises from other DNA sequences in this sample as well. The chain recombines TRBV19 with TRBJ1-4; D is uncertain. Germline loops: CDR1 LNHDA, CDR2 SQIVND (reference sequence). V was shortened by 3 bases and J by 8 bases, with 4 bases between the two germline ends. There are 11 residues in the CDR3. CDR3 in amino acids: CASSMGEKLFF. DNA for the CDR3: TGTGCCAGTAGTATGGGCGAAAAACTGTTTTTT.

CDR3: CSVLGRNEQYF. The CDR3, as DNA: TGCAGCGTTTTAGGGAGGAACGAGCAGTACTTC. The chain carries TRBV29-1 and TRBJ2-7, with a possible D match to TRBD2 (6 bases). Trimming left V 5 bases short and J 5 bases short, with 10 bases between. Germline V lookup: CDR1 SQVTM, CDR2 ANQGSEA. The CDR3 is made up of 11 amino acids.

J is TRBJ2-1 and V is TRBV9; 11 bases line up with TRBD1. This CDR3 is built from 16 residues. With V trimmed by 4 bases and J by 6 bases, 9 bases remained unmatched. Germline loops: CDR1 SGDLS, CDR2 YYNGEE. CDR3 DNA sequence: TGTGCCAGCAGCCAGAACCGGGACAGGGGGTCCAATGAGCAGTTCTTC. Translated, it gives CASSQNRDRGSNEQFF.

The V and J genes are TRBV29-1 and TRBJ2-7; tentative D call: TRBD1 (6 bases). With 7 bases removed from V and 3 bases from J, the gap between germline ends came to 13 bases. CDR1 SQVTM and CDR2 ANQGSEA come from the germline V gene. The CDR3 totals 12 residues. The CDR3 is CSAGDIFYEQYF. The CDR3 DNA is TGCAGCGCCGGGGACATTTTCTACGAGCAGTACTTC.

The chain uses TRBV5-6 and TRBJ1-1; D is unclear. The CDR3 is 14 amino acids. The V gene's germline CDR1 is SGHDT and CDR2 YYEEEE. Between the trimmed V and J ends, which lost 4 bases and 4 bases, there was a span of 14 bases. In DNA form, the CDR3 reads TGTGCCAGCAGCGTCCCACTCCGCCCCACTGAAGCTTTCTTT. This translates into CASSVPLRPTEAFF. The variable domain in full, completed from reference TRBV5-6 and TRBJ1-1, reads DAGVTQSPTHLIKTRGQQVTLRCSPKSGHDTVSWYQQALGQGPQFIFQYYEEEERQRGNFPDRFSGHQFPNYSSELNVNALLLGDSALYLCASSVPLRPTEAFFGQGTRLTVV.

The chain links TRBV13 to TRBJ2-1, with unresolved D. Germline CDR1 PRHDT, CDR2 FYEKMQ (reference sequence). The CDR3 has 14 amino acids. V dropped 0 bases and J dropped 4 bases, with 7 bases sitting between them. The CDR3 reads CASSLGQLYNEQFF. The CDR3, as DNA: TGTGCCAGCAGCTTAGGGCAGTTATACAATGAGCAGTTCTTC.